This entry lists 26 T cell receptor beta chains sequenced from one sample in a study of CD8+ T cells in alopecia areata. RNA, once extracted, was reverse transcribed into cDNA for use as the sequencing template. Libraries were prepared by immunoSEQ multiplex PCR; TCRdb keeps only in-frame clonotypes and omits some of them. The sample records over 95,000 clones, under 70% being singletons. The treatment is: oral pan-JAK inhibitor, 5-10 mg twice daily. Sequencing used CD8+ T cells sorted from blood, obtained at week 4, from a patient treated with tofacitinib. These receptors were obtained from a human donor with alopecia areata.

This rearrangement joins TRBV19 to TRBJ2-5, with D perhaps TRBD1 (5 bases). Looked up from germline, CDR1 is LNHDA and CDR2 is SQIVND (reference sequence). There are 13 residues in the CDR3. V was pared by 8 bases and J by 0 bases, with 10 bases between. DNA for the CDR3: TGTGCCAGTGCACCGGACAACCAAGAGACCCAGTACTTC. This translates into CASAPDNQETQYF.

This chain joins TRBV6-1 and TRBJ1-5; no firm D call. The V and J ends lost 3 bases and 1 base respectively, with 1 base between them. Germline loops: CDR1 MNHNS, CDR2 SASEGT. The CDR3 spans 12 residues. CDR3 bases: TGTGCCAGCAGTGAGAGCAATCAGCCCCAGCATTTT. Its protein is CASSESNQPQHF.

This clone was detected once. The chain joins TRBV29-1 to TRBJ1-2, with 7 bases identical to TRBD1. This CDR3 contains 17 residues. V trimming: 0 bases; J trimming: 3 bases; junction bases outside the gene matches: 13. The V gene's germline CDR1 is SQVTM and CDR2 ANQGSEA. The CDR3 loop reads CSVEDFSWTGSDYGYTF. CDR3 bases: TGCAGCGTTGAAGACTTTTCGTGGACAGGCTCCGACTATGGCTACACCTTC.

The chain is built from TRBV4-1 and TRBJ2-7, with D possibly called TRBD1 or TRBD2 (5 bases each). The CDR3 loop spans 16 amino acids. Trimming pared 4 bases from V and 2 bases from J, leaving 18 bases between. Germline-derived CDR1 and CDR2 are MGHRA and YSYEKL. CDR3 amino acids: CASSRTPVGGTYEQYF. For the CDR3, the DNA is TGCGCCAGCAGCCGCACCCCGGTTGGGGGTACCTACGAGCAGTACTTC.

V and J are TRBV7-9 and TRBJ2-4; a weak D match, TRBD2 (6 bases). Germline CDR1 SEHNR, CDR2 FQNEAQ (reference sequence). Trimming removed 5 bases from V and 1 base from J, with 18 bases in between. The length of the CDR3 is 17 residues. DNA of the CDR3: TGTGCCAGCAGCCCGGGGCAGGGAGGTGTTGCCAAAAACATTCAGTACTTC. This translates into CASSPGQGGVAKNIQYF.

In its sample, this clone was seen a few times. The CDR3 here is CASSRQPGPGLTGELFF. The CDR3 region has the DNA TGCGCCAGCAGCAGACAACCGGGACCGGGCCTCACCGGGGAGCTGTTTTTT. The chain couples TRBV5-1 to TRBJ2-2; D could derive from TRBD1 or TRBD2 (5 bases each). Germline CDR1 and CDR2: SGHRS and YFSETQ. The CDR3 spans 17 residues. V lost 4 bases and J lost 4, with 20 bases in between.

The V and J genes are TRBV19 and TRBJ2-1, with 8 bases fitting TRBD2. The germline V gene has CDR1 LNHDA and CDR2 SQIVND (reference sequence). This CDR3 is built from 15 residues. J gave up 8 bases and V 3 bases, and 9 bases lay outside the gene matches. The CDR3 reads CASSIMAGGRHEQFF. The CDR3 nucleotides read TGTGCCAGTAGTATTATGGCGGGAGGACGGCATGAGCAGTTCTTC.

This clone was counted only a few times. V gene TRBV7-9 combines with J gene TRBJ1-2; 7 positions match TRBD1. Germline V gene sequence: CDR1 SEHNR, CDR2 FQNEAQ (reference sequence). This CDR3 has 15 residues. V shed 5 bases and J 4 bases; nucleotides not matched to a gene: 10. The CDR3, as DNA: TGTGCCAGCAGCCTCGGGACAGTTTCCCTCTATGGCTACACCTTC. Its translation: CASSLGTVSLYGYTF.

The chain is built from TRBV7-8 and TRBJ2-3; 7 bases line up with TRBD2. Germline-derived CDR1 and CDR2 are SGHVS and FQNEAQ. This CDR3 comprises 16 residues. Germline trimming cut 5 bases from V and 2 bases from J; bases unmatched to any gene: 10. CDR3 in DNA: TGTGCCAGCAGCCCTATAGGACTAGTCGACACAGATACGCAGTATTTT. The encoded protein is CASSPIGLVDTDTQYF. The full variable domain, rest sourced from reference TRBV7-8 and TRBJ2-3, is GAGVSQSPRYKVAKRGQDVALRCDPISGHVSLFWYQQALGQGPEFLTYFQNEAQLDKSGLPSDRFFAERPEGSVSTLKIQRTQQEDSAVYLCASSPIGLVDTDTQYFGPGTRLTVL.

The chain couples TRBV29-1 to TRBJ1-1; D is unclear. V lost 2 bases to trimming and J lost 0 bases, with 13 bases between them. This CDR3 has 15 amino acids. The germline V gene encodes CDR1 SQVTM and CDR2 ANQGSEA. CDR3 amino acids: CSVEFSGIMNTEAFF. CDR3 nucleotide sequence: TGCAGCGTTGAATTTTCGGGGATTATGAACACTGAAGCTTTCTTT.

This clone is a singleton in its sample. This chain joins TRBV2 and TRBJ1-5; D remains ambiguous. Trimming shortened V by 7 bases and J by 0 bases, and 13 bases separated the two germline ends. The V gene's germline CDR1 is SNHLY and CDR2 FYNNEI. The CDR3 covers 15 residues. This CDR3 reads CASTAVGYSNQPQHF. Written as DNA, the CDR3 is TGTGCCAGCACCGCTGTGGGTTATAGCAATCAGCCCCAGCATTTT.

This chain joins TRBV29-1 and TRBJ2-7; 8 nucleotides agree with TRBD2. The length of the CDR3 is 13 residues. Germline loops: CDR1 SQVTM, CDR2 ANQGSEA. Trimming at V came to 7 bases and at J to 6 bases, leaving 11 bases not matched to a gene. For the CDR3, the DNA is TGCAGCGCCGGGGGGGATTCCACCTTCGAGCAGTACTTC. Amino acid sequence: CSAGGDSTFEQYF.

This clone was observed a few times. V usage is TRBV25-1 and J usage is TRBJ1-2, with TRBD1 matching 7 bases. Looked up from germline, CDR1 is MGHDK and CDR2 is SYGVNS. This CDR3 is built from 14 residues. The V gene end was trimmed by 3 bases and the J gene end by 0 bases; junction bases not matched to a gene: 1. DNA of the CDR3: TGTGCCAGCAGTGACGGGACAGCTAACTATGGCTACACCTTC. It encodes CASSDGTANYGYTF.

The J gene is TRBJ1-2, the V gene TRBV11-2; tentatively, D is TRBD1 (5 bases). V was shortened by 6 bases and J by 6 bases, with 14 bases between the two germline ends. The CDR3 has 13 residues. Germline loops: CDR1 SGHAT, CDR2 FQNNGV. The CDR3 nucleotides read TGTGCCAGCAGGCCTAGGGGTTCGGATGGCTACACCTTC. Protein product: CASRPRGSDGYTF.

The chain links TRBV18 to TRBJ2-1; 7 nucleotides agree with TRBD1. V gave up 2 bases and J gave up 0 bases; unmatched junction bases: 1. Germline loops: CDR1 KGHSH, CDR2 LQKENI. The CDR3 contains 15 residues. The CDR3 loop reads CASSPGTASYNEQFF. DNA of the CDR3: TGTGCCAGCTCACCAGGGACAGCCTCCTACAATGAGCAGTTCTTC.

V and J are TRBV29-1 and TRBJ2-1; the D gene is possibly TRBD2 (5 bases). The ends were cut back, 5 bases at V and 9 bases at J, with 11 bases in the middle. The CDR3 runs 11 residues. The V gene's germline CDR1 is SQVTM and CDR2 ANQGSEA. The CDR3: CSVLAMGEQFF. In DNA, the CDR3 is TGCAGCGTTTTAGCGATGGGTGAGCAGTTCTTC.

This chain joins TRBV9 and TRBJ2-1; perhaps TRBD1 as D (6 bases). Germline CDR1 SGDLS, CDR2 YYNGEE. Trimming cost V 0 bases and J 2 bases, with 18 bases left between them. The CDR3 is 18 amino acids. The CDR3 spells CASSVANQGIGPYNEQFF. DNA of the CDR3: TGTGCCAGCAGCGTAGCCAACCAGGGGATTGGACCCTACAATGAGCAGTTCTTC.

The chain carries TRBV4-1 and TRBJ2-7, with D unresolved. V lost 3 bases and J 0 bases, leaving 6 bases between the germline ends. There are 13 residues in the CDR3. From germline, CDR1 is MGHRA and CDR2 YSYEKL. CDR3 amino acids: CASSHTGSYEQYF. The CDR3 DNA is TGCGCCAGCAGCCACACGGGCTCCTACGAGCAGTACTTC.

This chain connects TRBV27 to TRBJ2-7; unclear D gene. Between the trimmed V and J ends, which lost 5 bases and 2 bases, there was a span of 10 bases. In germline, CDR1 is MNHEY, CDR2 SMNVEV (reference sequence). The CDR3 runs 13 residues. The CDR3 region is CASSVRQTYEQYF. The CDR3 DNA is TGTGCCAGCAGTGTTCGCCAGACCTACGAGCAGTACTTC.

The chain has TRBV5-1 and TRBJ2-5, with TRBD2 identical over 11 bases. V shed 4 bases, J shed 4 bases, and the junction held 18 bases outside the gene matches. The CDR3 consists of 19 residues. CDR1 and CDR2 from the germline V gene are SGHRS and YFSETQ. In DNA form, the CDR3 reads TGCGCCAGCAGCCTTACAGGGGAGGCTAGCGGGAGGACCGGAGAGACCCAGTACTTC. Translation: CASSLTGEASGRTGETQYF. Variable domain in full (rest from reference TRBV5-1 and TRBJ2-5): KAGVTQTPRYLIKTRGQQVTLSCSPISGHRSVSWYQQTPGQGLQFLFEYFSETQRNKGNFPGRFSGRQFSNSRSEMNVSTLELGDSALYLCASSLTGEASGRTGETQYFGPGTRLLVL.

This clone appeared a few times. The chain recombines TRBV5-1 with TRBJ2-7, with 9 positions matching TRBD2. The CDR3 totals 17 residues. The V and J ends lost 7 bases and 1 base, in that order; junction bases with no gene match: 15. CDR1 is SGHRS and CDR2 is YFSETQ in the germline V gene. CDR3 DNA sequence: TGCGCCAGCTGTAGCGGGAGTACGTTAGTACGGTCCTACGAGCAGTACTTC. It is translated as CASCSGSTLVRSYEQYF. The full variable domain, with the rest looked up from reference TRBV5-1 and TRBJ2-7, is KAGVTQTPRYLIKTRGQQVTLSCSPISGHRSVSWYQQTPGQGLQFLFEYFSETQRNKGNFPGRFSGRQFSNSRSEMNVSTLELGDSALYLCASCSGSTLVRSYEQYFGPGTRLTVT.

This clone was counted between two and nine times. The chain links TRBV19 to TRBJ1-5, with 11 bases fitting TRBD1. J lost 1 base, V lost 4 bases, and 6 bases had no gene match. CDR1 is LNHDA and CDR2 is SQIVND in the germline V gene (reference sequence). The CDR3 spans 17 residues. The CDR3 region is CASSRWTGGLSNQPQHF. The CDR3 DNA reads as TGTGCCAGTAGTAGATGGACAGGGGGCTTGAGCAATCAGCCCCAGCATTTT. The full variable domain, completed using reference TRBV19 and TRBJ1-5, is DGGITQSPKYLFRKEGQNVTLSCEQNLNHDAMYWYRQDPGQGLRLIYYSQIVNDFQKGDIAEGYSVSREKKESFPLTVTSAQKNPTAFYLCASSRWTGGLSNQPQHFGDGTRLSIL.

This chain connects TRBV4-1 to TRBJ2-5; 8 bases map to TRBD2. J lost 1 base, V lost 0 bases, and 7 bases had no gene match. Germline CDR1 MGHRA, CDR2 YSYEKL. The CDR3 sequence is 17 residues long. CDR3 loop: CASSQDIIGGGQETQYF. In nucleotides, the CDR3 is TGCGCCAGCAGCCAAGATATTATCGGGGGGGGCCAAGAGACCCAGTACTTC.

This clone was seen just once. The chain has TRBV7-9 and TRBJ1-1; D is unresolved. From germline, CDR1 is SEHNR and CDR2 FQNEAQ (reference sequence). This CDR3 region has 13 residues. The V and J ends lost 5 bases and 1 base respectively, with 8 bases between them. CDR3 nucleotide sequence: TGTGCCAGCAGCCTGGACCGGAACACTGAAGCTTTCTTT. As protein: CASSLDRNTEAFF.

The chain recombines TRBV27 with TRBJ2-5; perhaps TRBD2 as D (6 bases). Germline loops: CDR1 MNHEY, CDR2 SMNVEV (reference sequence). Trimming stripped 6 bases from V and 4 bases from J, with 15 bases between. The CDR3 is 14 residues long. The CDR3 sequence is CASRASGVRETQYF. The CDR3 bases are TGTGCCAGCAGAGCCTCGGGGGTGAGAGAGACCCAGTACTTC.

DNA of the CDR3: TGTGCCAGCAGTTCTCCGGGACAGTCACGCTACGAGCAGTACTTC. Protein product: CASSSPGQSRYEQYF. The chain uses TRBV27 and TRBJ2-7; 7 bases match TRBD1. The junction had 9 bases not matched to a gene; V was cut back by 4 bases and J by 3 bases. The CDR3 runs to 15 residues. Germline values: CDR1 MNHEY, CDR2 SMNVEV (reference sequence).